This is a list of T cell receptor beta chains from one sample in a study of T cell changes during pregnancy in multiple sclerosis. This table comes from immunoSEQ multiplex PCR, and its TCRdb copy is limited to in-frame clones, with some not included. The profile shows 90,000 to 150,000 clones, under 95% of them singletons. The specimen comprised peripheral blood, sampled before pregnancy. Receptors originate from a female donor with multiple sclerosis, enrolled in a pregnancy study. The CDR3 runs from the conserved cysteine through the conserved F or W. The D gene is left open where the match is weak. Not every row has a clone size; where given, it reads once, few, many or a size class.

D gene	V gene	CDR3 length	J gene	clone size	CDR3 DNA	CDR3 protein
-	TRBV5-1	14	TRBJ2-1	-	TGCGCCAGCAGCTTGGCAACTAGCAAGGCTGAGCAGTTCTTC	CASSLATSKAEQFF
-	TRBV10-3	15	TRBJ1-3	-	TGTGCCATCAGCGAGGGGCCGCGACCTGGAAACACCATATATTTT	CAISEGPRPGNTIYF
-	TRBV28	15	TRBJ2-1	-	TGTGCCAGCAGTTTATTTGGCGGGATAGGAGCTGAGCAGTTCTTC	CASSLFGGIGAEQFF
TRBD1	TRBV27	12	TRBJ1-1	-	TGTGCCAGTAGGGGGCGGAACACTGAAGCTTTCTTT	CASRGRNTEAFF
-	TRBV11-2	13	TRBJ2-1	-	TGTGCCAGCAGCTTAGATCGGGACAATGAGCAGTTCTTC	CASSLDRDNEQFF
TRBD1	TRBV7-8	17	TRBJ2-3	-	TGTGCCAGCAGCTTAAGCCAGGGGGCGACTAGCACAGATACGCAGTATTTT	CASSLSQGATSTDTQYF
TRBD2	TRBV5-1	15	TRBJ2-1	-	TGCGCCAGCAGCTCCGGACTAGCTCAACTCGATGAGCAGTTCTTC	CASSSGLAQLDEQFF
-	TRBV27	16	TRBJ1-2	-	TGTGCCAGCAGTTCGTCCGGGACCGTGGGGGGCTATGGCTACACCTTC	CASSSSGTVGGYGYTF
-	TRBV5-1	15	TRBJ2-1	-	TGCGCCAGCAGCTGGCGGGGCCTAGGAGTCTATGAGCAGTTCTTC	CASSWRGLGVYEQFF
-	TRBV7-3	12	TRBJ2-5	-	TGTGCCAGCATCTACCGCTTAGAGACCCAGTACTTC	CASIYRLETQYF
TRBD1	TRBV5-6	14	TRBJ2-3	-	TGTGCCAGCAGCTCCAACAGGGGTGCAGATACGCAGTATTTT	CASSSNRGADTQYF
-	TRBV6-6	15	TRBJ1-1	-	TGTGCCAGCAGTTACTCATGGACAAGTAGGACTGAAGCTTTCTTT	CASSYSWTSRTEAFF
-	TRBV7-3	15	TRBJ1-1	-	TGTGCCAGCAGCTTAACGGGGCCAATGAACACTGAAGCTTTCTTT	CASSLTGPMNTEAFF
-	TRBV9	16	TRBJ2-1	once	TGTGCCAGCAGCCCTCAAACAGGGGGGGTAAACAATGAGCAGTTCTTC	CASSPQTGGVNNEQFF
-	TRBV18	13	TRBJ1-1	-	TGTGCCAGCTCACCTAGCAGGGAGGATGAAGCTTTCTTT	CASSPSREDEAFF
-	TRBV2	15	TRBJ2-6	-	TGTGCCAGCAGTGAAACGGGGGCTGGGGCCAACGTCCTGACTTTC	CASSETGAGANVLTF
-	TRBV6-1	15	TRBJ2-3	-	TGTGCCAGCAGTGATCAGTGGGCTAGCACAGATACGCAGTATTTT	CASSDQWASTDTQYF
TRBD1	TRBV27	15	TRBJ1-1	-	TGTGCCAGCAGTTCCGGGACAGGCGTAATCACTGAAGCTTTCTTT	CASSSGTGVITEAFF
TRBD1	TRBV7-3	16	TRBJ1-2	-	TGTGCCAGCAGCTCACGACAGGGGGCGTCCCCCAATGGCTACACCTTC	CASSSRQGASPNGYTF
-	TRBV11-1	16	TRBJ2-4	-	TGTGCCAGCAGCCCCTCGACAGAAGGTTCCAAAAACATTCAGTACTTC	CASSPSTEGSKNIQYF
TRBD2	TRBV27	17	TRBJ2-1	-	TGTGCCAGCAGTTTATGGGGATCGGGAGGCCACTTCAATGAGCAGTTCTTC	CASSLWGSGGHFNEQFF
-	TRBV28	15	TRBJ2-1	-	TGTGCCAGCAGTTTGGGGCCTCAGTCGTACAATGAGCAGTTCTTC	CASSLGPQSYNEQFF
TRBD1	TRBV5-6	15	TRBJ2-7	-	TGTGCCAGCAGCTTGGCCTGGGTAGGGGGCAACGAGCAGTACTTC	CASSLAWVGGNEQYF
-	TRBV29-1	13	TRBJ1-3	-	TGCAGCGTTGAAGTTATAGTCGGAAACACCATATATTTT	CSVEVIVGNTIYF
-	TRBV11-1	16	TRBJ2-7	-	TGTGCCAGCAGCAACCCTCCCGGCGGGGTTTCCTACGAGCAGTACTTC	CASSNPPGGVSYEQYF
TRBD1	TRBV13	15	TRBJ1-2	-	TGTGCCAGCAGCTTCAGGGGGCAGGCCCACTATGGCTACACCTTC	CASSFRGQAHYGYTF
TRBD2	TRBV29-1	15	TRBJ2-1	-	TGCAGCGTTGGCCGACTAGCGGGGCTTAACAATGAGCAGTTCTTC	CSVGRLAGLNNEQFF
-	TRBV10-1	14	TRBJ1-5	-	TGCGCCAGCAGTGAGCAAAGGGGGAATCAGCCCCAGCATTTT	CASSEQRGNQPQHF
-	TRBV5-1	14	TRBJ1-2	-	TGCGCCAGCAGCTCGACCCCAGGGGATCATGGCTACACCTTC	CASSSTPGDHGYTF
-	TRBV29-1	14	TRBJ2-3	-	TGCAGCGTTGAAGGGACTTATAGCACAGATACGCAGTATTTT	CSVEGTYSTDTQYF
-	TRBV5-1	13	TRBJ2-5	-	TGCGCCAGCAGCTTGGGACTTGCAGAGACCCAGTACTTC	CASSLGLAETQYF
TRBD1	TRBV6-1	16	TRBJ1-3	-	TGTGCCAGCAGTGATCAAAGGGGGCAAACGGGAAACACCATATATTTT	CASSDQRGQTGNTIYF
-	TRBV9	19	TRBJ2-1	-	TGTGCCAGCAGCGTAGAGGATGGCGGATCAGGGAACTGGGGGGATGAGCAGTTCTTC	CASSVEDGGSGNWGDEQFF
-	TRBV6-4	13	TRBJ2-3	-	TGTGCCAGCAGTGAGAGTGGCACAGATACGCAGTATTTT	CASSESGTDTQYF
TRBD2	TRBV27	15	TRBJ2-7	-	TGTGCCAGCAGTTTTAGGACTAGCGGTTCCTACGAGCAGTACTTC	CASSFRTSGSYEQYF
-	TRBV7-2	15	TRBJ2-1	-	TGTGCCAGCAGCTTAGGGCAAAGTGTGAACAATGAGCAGTTCTTC	CASSLGQSVNNEQFF
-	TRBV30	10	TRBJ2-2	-	TGTGCCTGGAGGCGCGGGGAGCTGTTTTTT	CAWRRGELFF
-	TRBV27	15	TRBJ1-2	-	TGTGCCAGCAGTCCCACAGGGTACGGGGGGTATGGCTACACCTTC	CASSPTGYGGYGYTF
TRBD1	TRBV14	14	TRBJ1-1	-	TGTGCCAGCAGCCTAAGACAGGGGCGCACTGAAGCTTTCTTT	CASSLRQGRTEAFF
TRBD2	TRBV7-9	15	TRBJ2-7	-	TGTGCCAGCAGCTTAGACCTAGCGGGTTTATACGAGCAGTACTTC	CASSLDLAGLYEQYF
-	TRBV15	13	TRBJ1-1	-	TGTGCCACCAGCAGAGGACAGAACACTGAAGCTTTCTTT	CATSRGQNTEAFF
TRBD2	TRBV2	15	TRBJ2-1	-	TGTGCCAGCAGTGAGGGCGGGAGCACCTACAATGAGCAGTTCTTC	CASSEGGSTYNEQFF
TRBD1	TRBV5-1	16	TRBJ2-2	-	TGCGCCAGCAGCTTACCGGGACAGGGGAACACCGGGGAGCTGTTTTTT	CASSLPGQGNTGELFF
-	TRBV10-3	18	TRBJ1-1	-	TGTGCCATCAGTGACCCCACGACGGGGTACCCGTTGAACACTGAAGCTTTCTTT	CAISDPTTGYPLNTEAFF
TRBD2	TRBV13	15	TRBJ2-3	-	TGTGCCAGCAGGCAGAGCGGGGGGCGGGCAGATACGCAGTATTTT	CASRQSGGRADTQYF
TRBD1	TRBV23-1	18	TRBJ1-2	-	TGCGCCAGCAGTCCCCGGACAGGCCAGTTTTCAGCTAACTATGGCTACACCTTC	CASSPRTGQFSANYGYTF
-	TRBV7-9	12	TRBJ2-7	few	TGTGCCAGCAGCTTAAACAGTGACGAGCAGTACTTC	CASSLNSDEQYF
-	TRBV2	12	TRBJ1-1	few	TGTGCCAGCAGCCCTACAGGGACTGAAGCTTTCTTT	CASSPTGTEAFF
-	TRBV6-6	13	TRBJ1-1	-	TGTGCCAGCAGTTACGACGGGGGGACTGAAGCTTTCTTT	CASSYDGGTEAFF
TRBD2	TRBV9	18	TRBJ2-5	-	TGTGCCAGCAGCGCTAGCGGGAGGGTTCTGGCGTTCCAAGAGACCCAGTACTTC	CASSASGRVLAFQETQYF
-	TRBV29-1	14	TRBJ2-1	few	TGCAGCGTTGATTCGGCAGGGGTTGATAATGAGCAGTTCTTC	CSVDSAGVDNEQFF
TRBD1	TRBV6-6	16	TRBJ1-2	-	TGTGCCAGCAGTTACTCTCAGGGGGCAAAGAGGGATGGCTACACCTTC	CASSYSQGAKRDGYTF
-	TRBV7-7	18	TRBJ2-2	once	TGTGCCAGCAGCCTAGGGCCCCGTGGGGAGGCCAACACCGGGGAGCTGTTTTTT	CASSLGPRGEANTGELFF
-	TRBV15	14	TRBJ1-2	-	TGTGCCACCAGCAGAGATGTAGTTTACTATGGCTACACCTTC	CATSRDVVYYGYTF
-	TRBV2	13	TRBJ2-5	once	TGTGCCAGCAGTGAAATCCGGCGGGAGACCCAGTACTTC	CASSEIRRETQYF
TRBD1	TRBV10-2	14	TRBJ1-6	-	TGCGCCAGCACACCGGGACAGGGGTTTTCACCCCTCCACTTT	CASTPGQGFSPLHF
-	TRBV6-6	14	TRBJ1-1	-	TGTGCCAGCAGTTACTCAGGAGTGAACACTGAAGCTTTCTTT	CASSYSGVNTEAFF
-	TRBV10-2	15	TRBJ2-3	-	TGCGCCAGCAGGGAACAGGGTGACCTCACAGATACGCAGTATTTT	CASREQGDLTDTQYF